This T cell receptor beta chain was captured by sequencing in a study of blood T cell repertoires in COVID-19. For the study at large: Spain, Italy and the United States supplied samples that represented acute and convalescent COVID-19. T cells, B-cell-depleted T cells, or PBMCs supplied cDNA or gDNA.

Trimming at V came to 5 bases and at J to 7 bases, leaving 6 bases not matched to a gene. The CDR3 contains 14 residues. From germline, CDR1 is SGHAT and CDR2 FQNNGV. Per the original data handling: Counts of nucleated cells, estimated from reference gene primer amplification, were obtained. Libraries were prepared by immunoSEQ multiplex PCR; TCRdb keeps only in-frame clonotypes and omits some of them. V, J and clone size reflect that table, while D and trimming were determined from the DNA. The sample yields about 68,000 clones, around 87% seen once. This sequence joins TRBV11-2 and TRBJ2-7; TRBD2 matches at 12 bases. This receptor was taken from a middle-aged man with active COVID-19. Sequencing was performed on peripheral blood. CDR3 region: CASSPSGRVVEQYF. The DNA for the CDR3 is TGTGCCAGCAGCCCTAGCGGGAGGGTAGTGGAGCAGTACTTC.